This T cell receptor (beta chain) was identified during a study of blood T cells in healthy people across ages (dated by TCRdb to about 2015). Describing the broader study: In model experiments, roughly one uniquely barcoded TCR beta cDNA molecule per two T cells was captured by template switching. To avoid experimental bias, donors of different ages were randomly spread across the sequencing lanes. The donors were split into four age groups: young (average about 16 years), middle-aged (nearly 40), aged (more than 60) and long-lived (roughly 80). The study analyzed two additional independent replicas of 1 million unique cDNA reads from the same blood draw for two donors, one aged 18 to 30 and one aged 80 or older. The study measured age-related changes in TCR beta repertoire diversity using deep sequencing normalized with unique cDNA molecular identifiers.

The germline V gene (reference sequence) yields DFQATT for CDR1 and SNEGSKA for CDR2. The CDR3 measures 14 amino acids from cysteine to phenylalanine. The retained sequence is limited to the CDR3, 42 bases, with the frame set at the first base. V loses 6 bases, J loses 7 bases, and the germline ends lie 18 bases apart. The library was generated by 5' RACE. These reads were obtained on an Illumina HiSeq 2500. A second PCR of roughly 7 to 12 cycles was performed with a sample-barcoded 5' primer and a J-beta primer mix. A unique molecular identifier was introduced onto each TCR beta cDNA molecule by a template-switch 5' adaptor carrying 12 random nucleotides. At least 2.5 million CDR3-containing paired-end reads were obtained from each sample. The Mint cDNA synthesis kit, primed by a TRBC-specific oligonucleotide, was used to synthesize first-strand cDNA from all RNA. Following uracil-DNA glycosylase treatment, a first 18-cycle PCR with universal primers M1SS and BC2_uni_R was performed on all cDNA. The study's own analysis went as follows. For normalization, 1 million high-quality reads were randomly selected from each sample, with every read carrying a distinct molecular identifier. Instead of being binned into consensus sequences, reads that shared molecular identifiers were thrown out. CDR3 identification, clonotype clustering and error correction used MiTCR with a Q25 quality threshold and the strictest error-elimination algorithm. A nonparametric unseen species model with Euler transformation was used to estimate a lower bound on total TCR beta diversity. TCRdb trimmed public reads at Q25 via fastp, called clones via MiXCR and kept in-frame beta chains. Entries are consolidated by CDR3 protein sequence, retaining the most common genes and DNA. These V and J calls are TCRdb output, not the study's own analysis. The sample data list fewer than 900,000 distinct CDR3 sequences, and around 40% of these were observed just once. In total, the top ten clones hold more than 20% of the sample.

What the study reported, not specific to this receptor: Compared with the aged group, more naive CD4+ T cells, fewer expanded clones and increased TCR diversity were shown by the long-lived group, suggesting age selection. Because profiling used bulk unsorted PBMCs, naive and antigen-experienced compartments could not be compared conclusively. As age increased, observed TCR beta diversity per million T cells dropped in a roughly linear way, and a significant reduction was already evident by age approximately 40. There was a strong correlation between observed TCR beta diversity and the percentage of naive T cells measured by flow cytometry. Because the CMV infection status of the donors was unknown, age-related changes in expanded clonotypes may potentially have been confounded. Estimates of total diversity based on one million sequenced T cells were regarded as lower bounds and as underestimates.

Systemically healthy Caucasian individuals from Russia, 35 to 40 in total and aged about 6 to 100 years, were included as donors. Each donor gave about 9.2 milliliters of peripheral blood, drawn into EDTA-treated Vacutainer tubes. Ficoll-Paque density-gradient centrifugation was used to isolate PBMCs, with at least 7 million per sample. Trizol reagent was used to extract total RNA from the PBMCs, yielding at least 6 micrograms per sample. The percentages of naive CD45RAhigh/CD27high T cells were determined by flow cytometry on a PBMC aliquot from every donor. This clonotype has a handful of counts. Its antigen is unknown. Base qualities are not provided; no much larger clone lies one nucleotide away.

The receptor was derived from a woman in her sixties or seventies in good health. The rearranged segments are TRBV20-1 and TRBJ1-4; no D segment can be confidently identified. The sample taken for sequencing was blood. The CDR3 region has the sequence CSAMTVGGSEKLFF. DNA sequence: TGCAGTGCAATGACCGTAGGTGGGAGTGAAAAACTGTTTTTT.